The T cell receptor beta chain described here comes from a study of cytomegalovirus exposure and HLA in healthy donors (dated by TCRdb to the late 2010s). Some background on the complete study: An earlier analysis of approximately 640 of the donors reported more than 250 Gb of sequence data and 120 million or so unique TCR beta sequences from 150 million to 200 million T cells. Every discovery cohort repertoire had been produced on one sequencing platform. HLA typing included class I and class II loci at four-digit resolution. An early release covering 550 to 700 HLA-typed donors comprised roughly 300 gigabases of sequencing data and 85 million to 100 million unique TCR sequences. To predict cytomegalovirus infection status, the study brought together high-throughput TCR immunosequencing, statistical association of individual TCRs with disease status, and machine learning. The T cell repertoires of 666 subjects were profiled by immunosequencing and related to cytomegalovirus serostatus. The number of typed donors differed by locus: roughly 629-640 for A, B, C, DRB1 and DQB1; approximately 520 for DQA1; approximately 600 for DPA1; and around 450 for DPB1. The study aimed to test whether signatures of past pathogen exposure could be identified by cataloging public T cell receptors. Genome-wide SNP genotypes for about three fifths of the roughly 700 donors were used in a later genetic analysis, which treated that subset as a discovery cohort. Among a few hundred genotyped donors of the cohort, an average of 235,054 unique TCR beta nucleotide sequences were sequenced per donor, around a sixth of them non-productive. To study patterns of TCR occurrence, a later analysis re-analyzed previously published TCR beta repertoires from 650 to 750 donors and added high-resolution HLA genotyping. Of the 350 to 400 genotyped donors, 65% to 90% fell in the genetic ancestry cluster associated with self-reported Caucasian donors. Four to six DR-DQ haplotypes were handled as single units for association and clustering, since linkage in the cohort was strong. Donor age, sex, ethnicity and CMV serostatus were compiled alongside the repertoire data. Besides the first cohort of roughly 700 subjects, a separate validation cohort made up of 120 or so different subjects was used. In the later analysis, no new phenotypic data were used to find candidate immune exposures; instead, reliance was placed on TCR beta sequences and their occurrence across donors. In an earlier analysis of 500 to 650 of the donors, high-throughput TCR beta sequencing was used to judge whether each TCR beta V gene segment behaved as functional or pseudogenic.

In regard to this clone: Its antigen specificity is not known. Base qualities were left out, and no much larger clone turns up one base away.

The library was prepared using the immunoSEQ multiplex PCR assay. For the multiplex PCR, a mixture combining 60 forward primers for TCR Vbeta segments and 13 reverse primers for TCR Jbeta segments was used. The CDR3 region of rearranged TCR beta genes was amplified from genomic DNA by a multiplex PCR assay. The Illumina HiSeq System was used to sequence the amplified TCR beta libraries as 87-base-pair reads. The paper's data handling went like this. A later analysis counted about 80 million unique TCR beta chains across the 666 repertoires, and some 11 million of these chains were shared by at least two donors. A nearest-neighbor algorithm error-corrected the raw reads and collapsed the reads into unique sequences, merging closely related sequences to remove PCR and sequencing errors. Alignment of CDR3 sequences to IMGT reference sequences was used to assign V, D and J gene segments. For a sequence to be retained, a match of at least six nucleotides was required to both a V gene segment and a J gene segment. Rearrangements were classified as productive when the CDR3 lacked stop codons and remained in frame with V and J, and all other rearrangements were classified as non-productive. Following IMGT convention, CDR3 was defined as the stretch from the second conserved V-encoded cysteine to the conserved J-encoded phenylalanine. Sequences without an unambiguous match to a single V gene segment were excluded from the earlier analysis of 450 to 650 of the donors. In an earlier analysis of almost 600 of the donors, a V segment was called functional when productive rearrangements were above 56.7%, and segregating when the standard deviation between donors exceeded 5%. A statistical classification framework was built to diagnose cytomegalovirus status from the catalog of TCR beta chain sequences. In a later analysis, TCR nucleotide sequences were compared against IMGT/GENE-DB human TR gene sequences so that V and J genes could be assigned. Using the TCRdist pipeline, a later analysis assigned CDR3 sequences along with most-parsimonious VDJ recombination scenarios. A later analysis defined each TCR beta chain by its CDR3 amino acid sequence plus V-gene family, and excluded reads lacking a unique V-gene family. As a way to deal with suspected cross-contamination and a sequencing artifact, a later analysis dropped 450 to 700 nucleotide sequences that were highly shared and had low generation probability. A later analysis calculated a clonal expansion index for each public chain from normalized within-repertoire ranks of inferred template counts. In a later analysis, generation probabilities were computed with a VDJ recombination model fitted to out-of-frame rearrangements, and the resulting probabilities were checked against IGoR. Hypergeometric tests were used in a later analysis to score TCR-TCR, TCR-HLA and TCR-CMV co-occurrence, with a repertoire-size bias correction applied to the TCR pairs. In a later analysis, false discovery rates were estimated by permuting HLA or CMV assignments 20 times. In a later analysis, co-occurring TCRs were grouped with DBSCAN, and TCRdist sequence similarity was added when clustering was performed within HLA-allele-positive subsets. Repertoires with fewer than 30,000 or more than 120,000 public chains were left out of co-occurrence clustering, as were several repertoires with anomalous nucleotide sharing. TCRdb's version of the immuneACCESS table is confined to in-frame rearrangements and falls short of the full clone set. An unresolved V gene accounts for under half of the shortfall where checked; the remainder is of unknown origin. For V, J and clone size, that table is used; D and trimming come from the DNA. The sample data list around 200,000 clones, and around four fifths of these were observed just once. About 1.8% of the sample belongs to the ten largest clones.

In total, about 650 healthy bone marrow donors made up the cohort. All cohort members were sampled while nominally healthy, although unrecorded immune exposures were likely present. The donor tested CMV seronegative, placing the donor among the 352 seronegative members of the cohort. A peripheral blood sample was provided by each donor, and peripheral blood mononuclear cells were used for TCR beta sequencing. The Qiagen DNeasy Blood Extraction Kit was used to extract genomic DNA from the blood cell samples. A distance of 10 bases separates the germline ends of V and J, which lose 6 bases and 2 bases respectively. Looking up the germline V gene yields CDR1 MNHEY and CDR2 SVGAGI. The CDR3 contains 13 residues, cysteine and phenylalanine counted. The read is trimmed to its CDR3 DNA, 39 bases read in frame from base 1. What the work shows at the level of the full study, not this receptor alone: Some IMGT-functional V segments, including TRBV6-2 and TRBV6-3, could not be told apart with the 87-base-pair reads, so those segments were excluded. According to the authors, the approach could potentially be generalized to other disease states and immunological phenotypes. In a later analysis, some 18,000 TCR beta sequences were associated with specific HLA alleles at a false discovery rate of 0.05. Linkage disequilibrium might explain the correlated functional status among segregating V segments, but an unknown experimental factor could not be excluded. Compared with the roughly 670-donor mean, donors in an Asian-associated ancestry cluster had fewer N-insertions in productive TCRs, according to a later genetic analysis. The classifier was reported to diagnose cytomegalovirus status with high specificity and sensitivity in both the original cohort and the validation cohort. HLA typing was unavailable for some donors at each locus, so association tests used only the typed subset. The study gave a list of about 160 TCR beta chains associated with cytomegalovirus. In an earlier analysis of approximately 590 of the donors, most TCR beta V segments appeared in productive rearrangements about 87% or about 30% of the time, broadly matching IMGT annotations. A further reported finding was that TCR beta sequences accurately predicted the HLA-A and HLA-B alleles for most subjects in the first cohort. Strong co-occurrence of HLA alleles, especially DR and DQ, made assigning TCR associations to individual alleles difficult. A later analysis reported that several top co-occurrence clusters appeared linked to parvovirus B19, influenza, CMV and Epstein-Barr virus. Most CMV-associated TCR beta chains appeared to be HLA-restricted in a later analysis, and the HLA associations seemed to be driven largely by CMV exposure. Most TCR sequences were observed very rarely across donors, whereas some public TCRs were present in many individuals. In a later analysis, TCR association rates were found to vary across HLA loci, with the most associated TCRs seen for DRB1 alleles and the fewest for HLA-C alleles. Because counts were too low, roughly 18 rarely observed V segments, including chromosome 9 orphons, were left out of the earlier analysis of several hundred of the donors. In a later analysis, HLA-associated TCR beta chains were found to be more clonally expanded and to have lower generation probabilities than equally common non-associated chains. For the cohort, immune exposure information was limited to CMV serostatus. This cohort had only TCR beta chains sequenced, and the lack of alpha or paired-chain data limited which features could be detected. Sequencing depth was assumed to be roughly uniform across donors in the presence/absence analyses, though that assumption may not hold. A later genetic analysis associated a missense DCLRE1C variant with V-gene and J-gene trimming of TCR beta chains, and an independent cohort replicated the association. A cluster of highly shared sequence variants was judged likely to be a technical artifact of the sequencing pipeline. In vitro tests confirmed that three of the cytomegalovirus-associated TCR beta chains recognize cytomegalovirus antigens.

The TCR was taken from a man over 45 in good health and CMV-seronegative. The sequenced sample was PBMCs. The chain joins TRBV6-5 to TRBJ1-2, with no confident D gene call. The CDR3 sequence is CASSPIPNYGYTF. The bases read TGTGCCAGCAGCCCTATTCCGAACTATGGCTACACCTTC.